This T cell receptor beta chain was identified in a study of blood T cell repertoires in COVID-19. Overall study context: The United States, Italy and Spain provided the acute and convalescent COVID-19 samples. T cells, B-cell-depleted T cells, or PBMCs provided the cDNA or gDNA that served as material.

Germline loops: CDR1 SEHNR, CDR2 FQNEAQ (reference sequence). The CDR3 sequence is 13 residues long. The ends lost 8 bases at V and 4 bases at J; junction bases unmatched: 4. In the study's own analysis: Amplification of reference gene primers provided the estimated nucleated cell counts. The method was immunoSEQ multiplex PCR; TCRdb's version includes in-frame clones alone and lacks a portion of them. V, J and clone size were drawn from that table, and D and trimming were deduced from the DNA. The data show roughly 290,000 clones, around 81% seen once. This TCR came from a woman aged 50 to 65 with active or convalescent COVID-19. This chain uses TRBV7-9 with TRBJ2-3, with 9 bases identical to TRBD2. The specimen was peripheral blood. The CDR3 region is CASVIAGADTQYF. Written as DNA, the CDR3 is TGTGCCAGCGTTATAGCGGGAGCAGATACGCAGTATTTT. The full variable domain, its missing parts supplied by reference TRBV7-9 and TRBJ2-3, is DTGVSQNPRHKITKRGQNVTFRCDPISEHNRLYWYRQTLGQGPEFLTYFQNEAQLEKSRLLSDRFSAERPKGSFSTLEIQRTEQGDSAMYLCASVIAGADTQYFGPGTRLTVL.